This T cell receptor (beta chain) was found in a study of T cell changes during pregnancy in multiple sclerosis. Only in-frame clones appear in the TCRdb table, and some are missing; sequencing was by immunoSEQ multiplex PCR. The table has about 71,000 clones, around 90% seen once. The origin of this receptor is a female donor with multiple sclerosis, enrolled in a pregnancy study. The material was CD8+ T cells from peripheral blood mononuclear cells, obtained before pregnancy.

The CDR3 bases are TGTGCCAGTAGTATACCCGGGGGGTACCAGCCCCAGCATTTT. It yields the protein CASSIPGGYQPQHF. This chain joins TRBV19 and TRBJ1-5, with D perhaps TRBD1 (5 bases). Germline V gene data show CDR1 as LNHDA and CDR2 as SQIVND (reference sequence). Trimming pared 2 bases from V and 7 bases from J, leaving 12 bases between. This CDR3 region has 14 residues.